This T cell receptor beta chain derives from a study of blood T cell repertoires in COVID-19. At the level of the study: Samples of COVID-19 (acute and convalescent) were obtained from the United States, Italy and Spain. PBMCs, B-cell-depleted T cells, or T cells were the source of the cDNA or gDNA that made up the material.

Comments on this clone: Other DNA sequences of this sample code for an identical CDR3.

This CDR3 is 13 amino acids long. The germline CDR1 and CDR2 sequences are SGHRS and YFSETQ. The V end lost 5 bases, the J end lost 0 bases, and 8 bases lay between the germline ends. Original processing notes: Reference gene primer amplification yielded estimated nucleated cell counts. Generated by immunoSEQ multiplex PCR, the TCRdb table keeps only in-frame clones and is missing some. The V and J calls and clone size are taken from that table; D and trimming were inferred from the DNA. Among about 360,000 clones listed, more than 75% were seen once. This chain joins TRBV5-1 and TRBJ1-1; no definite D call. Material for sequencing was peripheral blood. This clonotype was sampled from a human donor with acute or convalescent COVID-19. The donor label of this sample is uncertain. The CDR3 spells CASRGRLNTEAFF. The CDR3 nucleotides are TGCGCCAGCAGGGGCAGGTTGAACACTGAAGCTTTCTTT.